Listed here are 8 T cell receptor beta chains from one sample, sequenced in a study of T cells in Graves' hyperthyroidism and ophthalmopathy. TCR beta CDR3 sequences were amplified from RNA transcripts. HTBI primers were the set used in a first-round RT-PCR of the TCR CDR3. One entry per CDR3 protein results from TCRdb running MiXCR on the multiplex PCR reads. The sample has 600,000 to 650,000 distinct CDR3 sequences; about a sixth are singletons. Sequenced input: blood. Receptor source: a woman between 25 and 40 years old with Graves' hyperthyroidism.

Of note for this clonotype: An end of the junction differs from the germline gene, which may be a read error. This chain connects TRBV18 to TRBJ2-5; D is possibly TRBD1 or TRBD2 (5 bases each). The CDR3 contains 14 residues. Germline CDR1 reads KGHSH; CDR2 reads LQKENI. For the CDR3, the DNA is TGTGCCAGCTCACTAGGGACGGATCAAGGGACCCAGTACTTC. Its protein is CASSLGTDQGTQYF. The full variable domain, completed using reference TRBV18 and TRBJ2-5, is NAGVMQNPRHLVRRRGQEARLRCSPMKGHSHVYWYRQLPEEGLKFMVYLQKENIIDESGMPKERFSAEFPKEGPSILRIQQVVRGDSAAYFCASSLGTDQGTQYFGPGTRLLVL.

This clonotype has at least ten counts. The chain is built from TRBV7-2 and TRBJ2-1; no firm D call. The length of the CDR3 is 13 residues. Trimming stripped 1 base from V and 8 bases from J, with 9 bases between. Germline V gives CDR1 SGHTA, CDR2 FQGNSA. The CDR3 DNA sequence: TGTGCCAGCAGCTTAGTGGTAGGCGATGAGCAGTTCTTC. Its translation: CASSLVVGDEQFF.

V and J are TRBV9 and TRBJ1-5; D ambiguous. Per the germline V gene, CDR1 is SGDLS and CDR2 is YYNGEE. V was shortened by 2 bases and J by 7 bases, with 13 bases between the two germline ends. The CDR3 has 14 amino acids. The CDR3 nucleotides are TGTGCCAGCAGCGTCGGGAAAGGCCAGCAGCCCCAGCATTTT. Translated, it gives CASSVGKGQQPQHF.

The chain joins TRBV5-1 to TRBJ1-4; TRBD1 matches 7 bases. The germline V gene has CDR1 SGHRS and CDR2 YFSETQ. J gave up 4 bases and V 4 bases, and 7 bases lay outside the gene matches. The CDR3 covers 15 residues. CDR3 DNA sequence: TGCGCCAGCAGCCCAGGGGGACACGGTAATGAAAAACTGTTTTTT. It specifies CASSPGGHGNEKLFF.

The chain combines TRBV30 with TRBJ1-2; D unclear. CDR3 size: 11 residues. CDR1 GTSNPN and CDR2 SVGIG come from the germline V gene (reference sequence). V was cut by 1 base and J by 8 bases, with 8 bases left in between. This chain's CDR3 is CAWSDPRGYTF. CDR3 sequence (DNA): TGTGCCTGGAGTGATCCGAGGGGCTACACCTTC.

This clonotype was detected ten times or more. The chain combines TRBV6-1 with TRBJ1-5; D call uncertain. CDR1 and CDR2 from the germline V gene are MNHNS and SASEGT. The V and J ends lost 1 base and 1 base respectively, with 14 bases between them. The CDR3 is 17 amino acids. CDR3 coding DNA: TGTGCCAGCAGTGAAGGAGGCAGCAGTTTCAGCAATCAGCCCCAGCATTTT. This encodes CASSEGGSSFSNQPQHF.

This clonotype was seen a few times. The rearrangement links TRBV5-1 to TRBJ2-7, with 11 nucleotides matching TRBD1. Germline trimming cut 5 bases from V and 5 bases from J; bases unmatched to any gene: 6. Germline CDR1 is SGHRS and CDR2 is YFSETQ. CDR3 length: 14 amino acids. The CDR3 nucleotides read TGCGCCAGCAGGTCGGACAGGGGGCTTAACGAGCAGTACTTC. Its protein is CASRSDRGLNEQYF.

The J gene is TRBJ1-2, the V gene TRBV6-2 or TRBV6-3; D remains unclear. The CDR3 has 11 amino acids. Trimming removed 0 bases from V and 10 bases from J, with 6 bases in between. CDR1 MNHEY and CDR2 SVGEGT come from the germline V gene. The CDR3 nucleotides read TGTGCCAGCAGTTACTCGGACGTCTACACCTTC. Translating it yields CASSYSDVYTF.